This entry lists 7 T cell receptor beta chains sequenced from one sample in a study of vaccination and CD4 T cells after COVID-19. With the Oncomine TCR Beta short-read assay, DNA from cultured CD4+ T cells was sequenced. TCRdb reprocessed the PCR reads via MiXCR and lists one record per CDR3 protein. The sample lists under 15,000 distinct CDR3 sequences; about 75% were seen once. Described treatment: roughly 10-day PBMC culture with coronavirus spike peptide pools or control peptides (ViraFEST assay). Antigen specificity for these receptors is unknown. The material sequenced was CD4+ T cells from blood, cultured in vitro. These receptors were collected from a human donor who had recovered from COVID-19.

The V and J genes are TRBV28 and TRBJ1-2; D remains ambiguous. Germline V gene lookup returns CDR1 MDHEN and CDR2 SYDVKM. V gave up 11 bases and J gave up 6 bases, with 22 bases separating them. The CDR3 is 14 amino acids. In DNA, the CDR3 is TGTGCCGTTTCCCCCAGAGCCCTTTTAAATGGCTACACCTTC. Encoded protein: CAVSPRALLNGYTF.

The chain is built from TRBV9 and TRBJ1-2; no clear D gene. Germline V lookup: CDR1 SGDLS, CDR2 YYNGEE. CDR3 length: 14 amino acids. Trimming removed 3 bases at V and 0 bases at J, with 9 bases between. CDR3 residues: CASSEGQSNYGYTF. The CDR3 DNA sequence: TGTGCCAGCAGCGAGGGCCAATCTAACTATGGCTACACCTTC.

This clonotype was detected a few times. This chain joins TRBV20-1 and TRBJ2-2, with 9 bases that match TRBD2. This CDR3 has 16 residues. With V trimmed by 1 base and J by 0 bases, 3 bases remained unmatched. CDR1 DFQATT and CDR2 SNEGSKA come from the germline V gene (reference sequence). The CDR3 DNA sequence: TGCAGTGCTAGAGGAAAGCGGGAGGCGAACACCGGGGAGCTGTTTTTT. Encoded protein: CSARGKREANTGELFF.

The J gene is TRBJ1-5, the V gene TRBV15; maybe TRBD1 (5 bases). Germline V gene lookup returns CDR1 LNHNV and CDR2 YYDKDF (reference sequence). This CDR3 has 21 residues. With 1 base removed from V and 0 bases from J, the gap between germline ends came to 25 bases. For the CDR3, the DNA is TGTGCCACCAGCAGAGCAGGGCAGGTTTTGCCGGAAATCTATAGCAATCAGCCCCAGCATTTT. Amino acids: CATSRAGQVLPEIYSNQPQHF.

The J gene is TRBJ2-7, the V gene TRBV20-1; 7 nucleotides line up with TRBD2. CDR3 size: 16 residues. V trimming: 0 bases; J trimming: 2 bases; junction bases outside the gene matches: 10. Germline V gives CDR1 DFQATT, CDR2 SNEGSKA (reference sequence). In DNA form, the CDR3 reads TGCAGTGCTAGAGATGGGGCGGGAGAGTTACCCTACGAGCAGTACTTC. As protein: CSARDGAGELPYEQYF.

The rearrangement links TRBV6-2 or TRBV6-3 to TRBJ2-7; D might be TRBD2 (6 bases). CDR1 is MNHEY, CDR2 SVGEGT, per germline. With 2 bases removed from V and 2 bases from J, the gap between germline ends came to 10 bases. CDR3 length: 14 amino acids. The CDR3 DNA follows: TGTGCCAGCAGTTACGTATCGGGGGCCTACGAGCAGTACTTC. Translating it yields CASSYVSGAYEQYF.

The genes are TRBV20-1 and TRBJ1-1, with D hard to call. Looked up from germline, CDR1 is DFQATT and CDR2 is SNEGSKA (reference sequence). The CDR3 runs 11 residues. Trimming left V 5 bases short and J 4 bases short, with 8 bases between. The CDR3 nucleotides are TGCAGTGCTGTGGGGTTCACTGAAGCTTTCTTT. Its protein is CSAVGFTEAFF.